The following is a TCR beta chain sequence with its context. What it binds is unknown. PCR used 60 Vbeta primers and 13 Jbeta primers. Repertoires were generated with immunoSEQ multiplex PCR, while TCRdb's copy carries only in-frame clones and drops some. The sample contains about 160,000 clones, around four fifths of which appear only once. The CDR3 totals 14 residues. Germline loops: CDR1 SGHNT, CDR2 YYREEE (reference sequence). V gave up 7 bases and J gave up 5 bases; unmatched junction bases: 3. The sample is drawn from a study of cytomegalovirus exposure and HLA in healthy donors. Study-level findings and limits: Most subjects had HLA-A and HLA-B alleles reportedly predicted accurately by TCR beta sequences. More clonal expansion characterized HLA-associated TCR beta chains than equally common others in a later analysis. Diagnosis of cytomegalovirus status made by the classifier reportedly showed high specificity and sensitivity.

The clonotype comes from a woman aged 30 to 39 in good health and CMV-seronegative. V and J are TRBV5-4 and TRBJ2-1; 13 nucleotides agree with TRBD2. The material sequenced was PBMCs. The CDR3 loop reads CASQLAGGHNEQFF. The CDR3, as DNA: TGTGCCAGCCAACTAGCGGGGGGGCACAATGAGCAGTTCTTC.